Below, 14 T cell receptor beta chains from the same sample are listed, as sequenced in a study of T cell responses to AZD1222 COVID-19 vaccine. Some clones are missing from TCRdb's copy, which holds only in-frame ones; the method was immunoSEQ multiplex PCR. Seen here are tens of thousands of clones, 83% observed once, and the top ten hold roughly half. Material: peripheral blood, obtained on day 0 of AZD1222 vaccination. The receptors here all came from an adult in good health.

The chain is built from TRBV5-6 and TRBJ1-1, with D possibly TRBD1 on 5 matching bases. The CDR3 length is 14 residues. V was cut by 4 bases and J by 4 bases, with 14 bases left in between. CDR1 and CDR2 from the germline V gene are SGHDT and YYEEEE. CDR3 bases: TGTGCCAGCAGCCCGATGGGGCCCCTCACTGAAGCTTTCTTT. Translation: CASSPMGPLTEAFF.

In regard to this clone: This CDR3 is also generated by other DNA sequences in the sample. The CDR3 here is CASSPGTANTGELFF. In DNA form, the CDR3 reads TGTGCCAGTAGCCCCGGGACAGCGAACACCGGGGAGCTGTTTTTT. The V gene is TRBV19, the J gene TRBJ2-2; 7 bases are shared with TRBD1. Germline V gene data show CDR1 as LNHDA and CDR2 as SQIVND (reference sequence). Germline trimming cut 6 bases from V and 0 bases from J; bases unmatched to any gene: 4. This CDR3 contains 15 residues.

This chain connects TRBV27 to TRBJ1-1; D remains unclear. The CDR3 has 13 amino acids. Trimming stripped 3 bases from V and 4 bases from J, with 9 bases between. CDR1 and CDR2 (germline): MNHEY, SMNVEV (reference sequence). CDR3 sequence (DNA): TGTGCCAGCAGTTTCCGACTACTCACTGAAGCTTTCTTT. It translates to CASSFRLLTEAFF.

This clone was counted a few times. The rearrangement joins TRBV9 to TRBJ2-7; no clear D gene. The CDR3 is made up of 14 amino acids. Germline CDR1 reads SGDLS; CDR2 reads YYNGEE. V lost 2 bases and J 2 bases, leaving 11 bases between the germline ends. The CDR3 protein is CASSVSPRTYEQYF. The CDR3 DNA follows: TGTGCCAGCAGCGTTAGTCCCCGGACCTACGAGCAGTACTTC.

A word on this clone: Other nucleotide sequences in the sample specify the same CDR3. The rearrangement joins TRBV3-1 (or the pseudogene TRBV3-2) to TRBJ1-5; D unresolved. CDR3 length: 13 residues. CDR1 LGHDT and CDR2 YNNKEL come from the germline V gene (reference sequence). Trimming removed 3 bases at V and 7 bases at J, with 10 bases between. CDR3 bases: TGTGCCAGCAGCCAGGGAGGTGGGCAGCCCCAGCATTTT. It specifies CASSQGGGQPQHF.

V and J are TRBV11-3 and TRBJ1-6; D gene unclear. Looked up from germline, CDR1 is SGHNT and CDR2 is YENEEA. The CDR3 has 13 residues. Trimming took 0 bases from V and 10 from J, leaving 7 bases between them. As DNA, the CDR3 is TGTGCCAGCAGCTTAGAGTCCGGATCACCCCTCCACTTT. This translates into CASSLESGSPLHF.

The V gene is TRBV6-5, the J gene TRBJ1-5; D is unresolved. The V end was cut by 6 bases, the J end by 3 bases, with 15 bases between. Germline loops: CDR1 MNHEY, CDR2 SVGAGI. The length of the CDR3 is 15 residues. CDR3 sequence reads: CASSPSGNLNQPQHF. The CDR3, as DNA: TGTGCCAGCAGCCCAAGTGGCAACCTCAATCAGCCCCAGCATTTT.

This sequence joins TRBV6-5 and TRBJ2-7, with 8 bases fitting TRBD1. CDR3 length: 14 residues. J lost 0 bases, V lost 7 bases, and 5 bases had no gene match. Germline V gene sequence: CDR1 MNHEY, CDR2 SVGAGI. CDR3: CASIPQGVSYEQYF. The CDR3 DNA reads as TGTGCCAGCATCCCACAGGGGGTCTCCTACGAGCAGTACTTC.

This clone was seen a single time. The chain has TRBV6-6 and TRBJ1-1; D unresolved. The CDR3 runs 13 residues. The V end was cut by 6 bases, the J end by 0 bases, with 8 bases between. Germline CDR1 and CDR2: MNHNY and SVGAGI (reference sequence). CDR3 in DNA: TGTGCCAGCAGGAGGGAACTGAACACTGAAGCTTTCTTT. It translates to CASRRELNTEAFF.

The J gene is TRBJ1-3, the V gene TRBV18; unclear D gene. Germline CDR1 and CDR2: KGHSH and LQKENI. Trimming cost V 2 bases and J 0 bases, with 8 bases left between them. The CDR3 sequence is 15 residues long. As DNA, the CDR3 is TGTGCCAGCTCACCAAGCGGCAGCTCTGGAAACACCATATATTTT. It specifies CASSPSGSSGNTIYF. Drawing the rest from reference TRBV18 and TRBJ1-3, the complete variable domain is NAGVMQNPRHLVRRRGQEARLRCSPMKGHSHVYWYRQLPEEGLKFMVYLQKENIIDESGMPKERFSAEFPKEGPSILRIQQVVRGDSAAYFCASSPSGSSGNTIYFGEGSWLTVV.

This rearrangement joins TRBV28 to TRBJ2-7, with D perhaps being TRBD1 or TRBD2 (5 bases each). The CDR3 loop spans 16 amino acids. Germline V gene data show CDR1 as MDHEN and CDR2 as SYDVKM. The V end lost 0 bases, the J end lost 0 bases, and 12 bases lay between the germline ends. In nucleotides, the CDR3 is TGTGCCAGCAGTTTATGGGGAGCAGGGACCTCCTACGAGCAGTACTTC. This translates into CASSLWGAGTSYEQYF.

The rearrangement joins TRBV12-3 or TRBV12-4 to TRBJ1-6, with no clear D. V dropped 3 bases and J dropped 6 bases, with 6 bases sitting between them. There are 13 residues in the CDR3. The CDR3 region has the DNA TGTGCCAGCAGTTTGATTCGTAATTCACCCCTCCACTTT. It translates to CASSLIRNSPLHF.

The rearrangement links TRBV6-1 to TRBJ1-6; D is undetermined. V lost 3 bases, J lost 8 bases, and 17 bases lay in between. This CDR3 has 16 amino acids. Germline V gene data show CDR1 as MNHNS and CDR2 as SASEGT. CDR3: CASSDPAAALDSPLHF. The DNA of the CDR3 is TGTGCCAGCAGTGATCCCGCGGCAGCCCTGGATTCACCCCTCCACTTT.

The chain recombines TRBV7-2 with TRBJ2-1; 11 bases are shared with TRBD2. J gave up 5 bases and V 5 bases, and 5 bases lay outside the gene matches. The CDR3 totals 15 residues. In germline, CDR1 is SGHTA, CDR2 FQGNSA. CDR3 nucleotides: TGTGCCAGCAGCAGTCTAGCGGGGGGAAACAATGAGCAGTTCTTC. Encoded protein: CASSSLAGGNNEQFF. The complete variable domain, with remaining parts taken from reference TRBV7-2 and TRBJ2-1, reads GAGVSQSPSNKVTEKGKDVELRCDPISGHTALYWYRQSLGQGLEFLIYFQGNSAPDKSGLPSDRFSAERTGGSVSTLTIQRTQQEDSAVYLCASSSLAGGNNEQFFGPGTRLTVL.